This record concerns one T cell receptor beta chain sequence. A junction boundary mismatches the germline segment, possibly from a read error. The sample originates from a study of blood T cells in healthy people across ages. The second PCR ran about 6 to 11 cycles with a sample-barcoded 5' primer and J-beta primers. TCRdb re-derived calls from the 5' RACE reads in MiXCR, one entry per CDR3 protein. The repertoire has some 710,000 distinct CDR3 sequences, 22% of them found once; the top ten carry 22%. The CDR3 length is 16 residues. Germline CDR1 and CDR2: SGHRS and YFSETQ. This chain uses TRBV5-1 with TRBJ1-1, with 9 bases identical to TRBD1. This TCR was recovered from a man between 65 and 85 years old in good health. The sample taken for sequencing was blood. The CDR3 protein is CASSLDRGLMNTEAFF. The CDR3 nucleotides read TGCGCCAGCAGCTTGGACAGGGGGCTTATGAACACTGAAGCATTCTTT.